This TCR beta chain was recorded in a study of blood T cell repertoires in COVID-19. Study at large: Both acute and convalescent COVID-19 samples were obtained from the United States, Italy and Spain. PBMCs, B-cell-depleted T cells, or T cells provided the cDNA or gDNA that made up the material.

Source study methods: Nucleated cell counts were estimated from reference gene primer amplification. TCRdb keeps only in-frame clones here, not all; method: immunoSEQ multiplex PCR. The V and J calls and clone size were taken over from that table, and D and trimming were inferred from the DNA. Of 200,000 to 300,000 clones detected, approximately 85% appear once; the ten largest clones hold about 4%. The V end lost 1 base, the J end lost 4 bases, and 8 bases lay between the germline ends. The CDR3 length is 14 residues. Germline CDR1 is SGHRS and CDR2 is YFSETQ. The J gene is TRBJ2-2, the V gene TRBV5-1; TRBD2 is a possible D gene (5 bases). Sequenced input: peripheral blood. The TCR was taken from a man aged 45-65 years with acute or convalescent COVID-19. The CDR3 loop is CASSLRLITGELFF. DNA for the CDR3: TGCGCCAGCAGCTTGAGACTAATCACCGGGGAGCTGTTTTTT.